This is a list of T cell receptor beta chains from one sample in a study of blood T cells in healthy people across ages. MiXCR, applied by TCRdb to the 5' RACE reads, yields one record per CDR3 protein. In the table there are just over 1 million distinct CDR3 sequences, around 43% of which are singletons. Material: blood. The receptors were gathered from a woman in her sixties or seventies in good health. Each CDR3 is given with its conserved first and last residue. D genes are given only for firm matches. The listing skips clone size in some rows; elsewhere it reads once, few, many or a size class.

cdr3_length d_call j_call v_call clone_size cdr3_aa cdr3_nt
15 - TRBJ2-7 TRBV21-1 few CASSKGGGRNYEQYF TGTGCCAGCAGCAAAGGCGGAGGACGAAACTACGAGCAGTACTTC
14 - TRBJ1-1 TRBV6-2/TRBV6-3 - CASSYRRMNTEAFF TGTGCCAGCAGTTACAGACGGATGAACACTGAAGCTTTCTTT
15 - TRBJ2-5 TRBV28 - CASSFREVPARQQYF TGTGCCAGCAGTTTTCGTGAGGTCCCGGCGCGGCAGCAGTACTTC
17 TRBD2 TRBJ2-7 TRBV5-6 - CASSLGLAGVLSYEQYF TGTGCCAGCAGCTTGGGACTAGCGGGAGTTCTCTCCTACGAGCAGTACTTC
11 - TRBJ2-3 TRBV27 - CASRHYDTQYF TGTGCCAGCAGACACTATGATACGCAGTATTTT
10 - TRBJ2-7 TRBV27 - CASGRREQYF TGTGCCAGTGGGAGGCGGGAGCAGTACTTC
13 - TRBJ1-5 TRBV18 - CASSPLGTQPQHF TGTGCCAGCTCACCCTTGGGAACTCAGCCCCAGCATTTT
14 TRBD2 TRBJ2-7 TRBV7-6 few CASSAGGGGYEQYF TGTGCCAGCTCGGCGGGGGGAGGTGGATACGAGCAGTACTTC
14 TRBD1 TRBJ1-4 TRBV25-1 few CASSEDRVVEKLFF TGTGCCAGCAGCGAAGACAGGGTGGTTGAAAAACTGTTTTTT
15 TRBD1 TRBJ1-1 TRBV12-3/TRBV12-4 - CASSLDRLRNTEAFF TGTGCCAGCAGCCTGGACAGGCTTAGGAACACTGAAGCTTTCTTT
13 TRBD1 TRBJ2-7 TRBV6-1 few CASSWTGAYEQYF TGTGCCAGCAGTTGGACAGGGGCCTACGAGCAGTACTTC
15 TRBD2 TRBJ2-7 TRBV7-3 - CASSLIRAGANEQYF TGTGCCAGCAGCTTAATTAGGGCGGGAGCCAACGAGCAGTACTTC
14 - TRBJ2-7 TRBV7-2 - CASSLDPAQGEQYF TGTGCCAGCAGCTTAGACCCCGCCCAGGGAGAGCAGTACTTC
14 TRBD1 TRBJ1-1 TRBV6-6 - CASSYTGDDTEAFF TGTGCCAGCAGTTACACAGGGGACGACACTGAAGCTTTCTTT
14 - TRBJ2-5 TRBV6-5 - CASSLTWTEETQYF TGTGCCAGCAGTTTAACTTGGACGGAAGAGACCCAGTACTTC
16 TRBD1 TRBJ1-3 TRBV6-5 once CASSKRDRGAGNTIYF TGTGCCAGCAGTAAACGGGACAGGGGCGCTGGAAACACCATATATTTT
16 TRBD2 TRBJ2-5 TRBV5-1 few CASSLGGGSLHETQYF TGCGCCAGCAGCTTGGGCGGGGGATCACTCCACGAGACCCAGTACTTC
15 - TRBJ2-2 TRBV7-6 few CASSLGDTNTGELFF TGTGCCAGCAGCTTGGGAGACACGAACACCGGGGAGCTGTTTTTT
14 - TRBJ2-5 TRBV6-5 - CASSPRGASETQYF TGTGCCAGCAGTCCTCGAGGTGCGAGCGAGACCCAGTACTTC
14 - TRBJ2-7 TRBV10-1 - CASSEGGSYYEQYF TGCGCCAGTAGTGAGGGCGGATCTTACTACGAGCAGTACTTC
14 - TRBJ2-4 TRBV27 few CASSPRLAKNIQYF TGTGCCAGCAGTCCTCGACTAGCCAAAAACATTCAGTACTTC
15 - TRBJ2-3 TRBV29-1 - CSVRQGGTSTDTRYF TGCAGCGTTCGCCAAGGCGGTACATCCACAGATACGCGGTATTTT
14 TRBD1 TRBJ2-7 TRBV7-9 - CASTGDRGSSEQYF TGTGCCAGCACGGGGGACAGGGGAAGCAGCGAGCAGTACTTC
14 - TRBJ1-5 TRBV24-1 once CATSGYGGNQPQHF TGTGCCACCAGTGGTTATGGTGGCAATCAGCCCCAGCATTTT
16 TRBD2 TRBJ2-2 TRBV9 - CASSVGASGSVGELFF TGTGCCAGCAGCGTGGGGGCTAGCGGGAGCGTCGGGGAGCTGTTTTTT
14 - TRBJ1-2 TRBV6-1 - CASTELIPNYGYTF TGTGCCAGCACCGAATTAATCCCTAACTATGGCTACACCTTC
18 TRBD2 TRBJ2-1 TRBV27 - CASSSSPGGAGGGYEQFF TGTGCCAGCAGTTCCTCCCCTGGGGGGGCGGGAGGAGGGTATGAGCAGTTCTTC
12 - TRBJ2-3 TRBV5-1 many CASSIRTDTQYF TGCGCCAGCAGCATCCGCACAGATACGCAGTATTTT
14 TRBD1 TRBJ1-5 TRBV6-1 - CASSQDRGLQPQHF TGTGCCAGCAGTCAGGACAGGGGGCTTCAGCCCCAGCATTTT
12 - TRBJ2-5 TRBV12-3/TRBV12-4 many CASRSGGETQYF TGTGCCAGCAGAAGCGGAGGCGAGACCCAGTACTTC
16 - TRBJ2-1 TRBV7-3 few CASSSHRQAGNSEQFF TGTGCCAGCAGCTCGCATAGACAGGCAGGTAACAGTGAGCAGTTCTTC
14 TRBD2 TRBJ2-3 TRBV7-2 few CARASAGFTDTQYF TGTGCCAGGGCGTCAGCGGGGTTCACAGATACGCAGTATTTT
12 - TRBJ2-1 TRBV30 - CAWSGRYNEQFF TGTGCCTGGAGCGGGCGCTACAATGAGCAGTTCTTC
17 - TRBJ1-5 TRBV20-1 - CSARPTGTSGLRQPQHF TGCAGTGCTAGACCGACCGGGACTTCGGGGTTGCGGCAGCCCCAGCATTTT
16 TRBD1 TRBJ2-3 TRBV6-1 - CASSEEQGAGGDTQYF TGTGCCAGCAGTGAGGAACAGGGGGCAGGTGGAGATACGCAGTATTTT
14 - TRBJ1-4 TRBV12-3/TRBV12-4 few CASSLHPIREKLFF TGTGCCAGCAGTTTACACCCAATCAGGGAAAAACTGTTTTTT
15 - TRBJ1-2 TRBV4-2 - CASSQDMDSFGGYTF TGTGCCAGCAGCCAAGACATGGACAGCTTCGGCGGCTACACCTTC
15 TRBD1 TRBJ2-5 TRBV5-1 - CASSEYRGSIGTQYF TGCGCCAGCAGCGAGTACAGGGGGAGTATTGGGACCCAGTACTTC
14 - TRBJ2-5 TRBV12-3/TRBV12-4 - CASSLHGPVGTQYF TGTGCCAGCAGTTTGCACGGTCCCGTAGGGACCCAGTACTTC